The 22 T cell receptor beta chains listed next were all sequenced from one sample in a study of blood T cell repertoires in COVID-19 (dated by TCRdb to the early 2020s). The library came from the immunoSEQ multiplex PCR assay. This is the immuneACCESS table as TCRdb keeps it, with only in-frame sequences that have V and J called. A part of the clones is gone; compared with another copy, unresolved V genes explain less than half, and the rest is unexplained. This sample lists some 200,000 clones; approximately 90% were detected once. The top ten clonotypes cover 7% of the sample. Sample: peripheral blood. These receptors originate from a woman aged 80 or over in a cohort sampled during active or convalescent COVID-19.

The chain carries TRBV7-2 and TRBJ2-3, with D tentatively TRBD2 (6 bases). Germline V lookup: CDR1 SGHTA, CDR2 FQGNSA. This CDR3 spans 15 amino acids. V lost 6 bases, J lost 0 bases, and 13 bases lay in between. The CDR3 spells CASSITGVSTDTQYF. In DNA form, the CDR3 reads TGTGCCAGCAGTATAACGGGGGTAAGCACAGATACGCAGTATTTT.

This clone was observed at least ten times. The chain carries TRBV6-5 and TRBJ1-2; TRBD1 aligns across 9 bases. The CDR3 loop spans 15 amino acids. Germline CDR1 is MNHEY and CDR2 is SVGAGI. V lost 6 bases to trimming and J lost 0 bases; unmatched junction nucleotides: 5. CDR3: CASRGTGRANYGYTF. The CDR3 DNA reads as TGTGCCAGCAGAGGGACAGGGCGAGCTAACTATGGCTACACCTTC.

The chain has TRBV3-1 (or the pseudogene TRBV3-2) and TRBJ2-5, with 7 bases fitting TRBD2. V lost 6 bases, J lost 4 bases, and 5 bases stayed unmatched. Germline CDR1 reads LGHDT; CDR2 reads YNNKEL (reference sequence). CDR3 size: 13 residues. In DNA form, the CDR3 reads TGTGCCAGCAGTTTGACGGGAGGAGAGACCCAGTACTTC. This translates into CASSLTGGETQYF.

J is TRBJ2-7 and V is TRBV15, with no clear D. Trimming pared 5 bases from V and 1 base from J, leaving 6 bases between. CDR1 is LNHNV, CDR2 YYDKDF, per germline (reference sequence). The CDR3 consists of 12 residues. CDR3 in DNA: TGTGCCACCAGCGGCTCTTCCTACGAGCAGTACTTC. As protein: CATSGSSYEQYF. Variable domain in full (rest from reference TRBV15 and TRBJ2-7): DAMVIQNPRYQVTQFGKPVTLSCSQTLNHNVMYWYQQKSSQAPKLLFHYYDKDFNNEADTPDNFQSRRPNTSFCFLDIRSPGLGDTAMYLCATSGSSYEQYFGPGTRLTVT.

The chain recombines TRBV6-1 with TRBJ1-2, with TRBD1 identical over 9 bases. CDR1 is MNHNS, CDR2 SASEGT, per germline. CDR3 length: 15 amino acids. Trimming cost V 3 bases and J 7 bases; bases outside gene matches: 9. The CDR3, as DNA: TGTGCCAGCAGTGATCAACGACAGGGGGTGTTTGGCTACACCTTC. Translated, it gives CASSDQRQGVFGYTF.

CDR3 region: CASSYSEGATEAFF. DNA for the CDR3: TGTGCCAGCAGTTACTCGGAGGGGGCGACTGAAGCTTTCTTT. J is TRBJ1-1 and V is TRBV6-5; 7 bases map to TRBD1. CDR1 is MNHEY and CDR2 is SVGAGI in the germline V gene. The CDR3 length is 14 residues. V lost 0 bases and J lost 5; bases outside the gene matches: 3.

The gene calls are TRBV18 and TRBJ2-3, with 8 bases matching TRBD2. The germline CDR1 and CDR2 sequences are KGHSH and LQKENI. The CDR3 is 15 amino acids. After removal of 2 bases from V and 1 base from J, the junction contained 2 bases not matched to a gene. The CDR3 DNA reads as TGTGCCAGCTCACCAACGCGGGGGGGCACAGATACGCAGTATTTT. Its protein product is CASSPTRGGTDTQYF.

This chain uses TRBV6-4 with TRBJ1-1; D not certain. Germline CDR1 and CDR2: MRHNA and SNTAGT. This CDR3 is built from 13 residues. The V end was cut by 0 bases, the J end by 7 bases, with 9 bases between. CDR3 in DNA: TGTGCCAGCAGTGACTCGGCGGCCGGTGAAGCTTTCTTT. Translation gives CASSDSAAGEAFF.

The chain employs TRBV5-1 and TRBJ2-2, with 12 bases matching TRBD2. The CDR3 spans 16 residues. Trimming took 4 bases from V and 6 from J; bases not matched to a gene: 7. In germline, CDR1 is SGHRS, CDR2 YFSETQ. This CDR3 reads CASSPQTSGSPGELFF. The CDR3 region has the DNA TGCGCCAGCAGCCCCCAGACTAGCGGGAGCCCCGGGGAGCTGTTTTTT.

The chain links TRBV7-2 to TRBJ1-1; D unresolved. The CDR3 loop spans 14 amino acids. Germline V gene sequence: CDR1 SGHTA, CDR2 FQGNSA. V lost 0 bases and J lost 7, with 12 bases in between. The CDR3 is CASSLAAGLDEAFF. The CDR3 coding sequence is TGTGCCAGCAGCTTAGCTGCGGGATTGGATGAAGCTTTCTTT.

CDR3 in DNA: TGTGCCAGCAGCTTAGAAGCAGGGGTCGACACCGGGGAGCTGTTTTTT. Translating it yields CASSLEAGVDTGELFF. The chain employs TRBV7-7 and TRBJ2-2, with D tentatively TRBD1 (6 bases). Germline CDR1 reads SSHAT; CDR2 reads FNYEAQ (reference sequence). The CDR3 sequence is 16 residues long. The germline V and J ends were trimmed by 1 base and 3 bases, with 12 bases remaining between them.

The CDR3 sequence is CASSGLPGQNTGELFF. The CDR3 DNA reads as TGTGCCAGCAGTGGTCTTCCGGGACAAAACACCGGGGAGCTGTTTTTT. The V and J genes are TRBV6-4 and TRBJ2-2, with D possibly being TRBD1 (6 bases). V was cut by 4 bases and J by 2 bases, with 14 bases left in between. The length of the CDR3 is 16 residues. The germline CDR1 and CDR2 sequences are MRHNA and SNTAGT.

The chain links TRBV5-1 to TRBJ2-5, with 10 positions matching TRBD2. J was trimmed by 5 bases and V by 0 bases; bases with no gene match: 13. CDR3 size: 18 residues. Per the germline V gene, CDR1 is SGHRS and CDR2 is YFSETQ. The CDR3 coding sequence is TGCGCCAGCAGCTTGGAGGGGCTAGCGGGAGTGTCCCGGGAGACCCAGTACTTC. Protein sequence: CASSLEGLAGVSRETQYF. Full variable domain (rest looked up from reference TRBV5-1 and TRBJ2-5): KAGVTQTPRYLIKTRGQQVTLSCSPISGHRSVSWYQQTPGQGLQFLFEYFSETQRNKGNFPGRFSGRQFSNSRSEMNVSTLELGDSALYLCASSLEGLAGVSRETQYFGPGTRLLVL.

The chain employs TRBV3-1 (or the pseudogene TRBV3-2) and TRBJ2-2; 12 bases fit TRBD2. The CDR3 sequence is 14 residues long. Unmatched junction bases numbered 4, after V lost 8 bases and J lost 6 bases. Germline V lookup: CDR1 LGHDT, CDR2 YNNKEL (reference sequence). Written as DNA, the CDR3 is TGTGCCAGCGAAACTAGCGGGAGGTCCGGGGAGCTGTTTTTT. It is translated as CASETSGRSGELFF.

This chain links TRBV6-5 with TRBJ2-7, with 12 bases lining up with TRBD2. In germline, CDR1 is MNHEY, CDR2 SVGAGI. With V trimmed by 6 bases and J by 1 base, 4 bases remained unmatched. The CDR3 is 15 amino acids. CDR3 residues: CASSATSGGSYEQYF. The CDR3 region has the DNA TGTGCCAGCAGCGCCACTAGCGGGGGGTCCTACGAGCAGTACTTC.

This chain links TRBV11-3 with TRBJ1-1, with D possibly being TRBD1 (5 bases). Germline CDR1 is SGHNT and CDR2 is YENEEA. V lost 7 bases and J lost 5, with 23 bases in between. This CDR3 region has 16 residues. The DNA for the CDR3 is TGTGCCAGCACTCAAAGGGGAGGGCAGGGTAGGACTGAAGCTTTCTTT. This translates into CASTQRGGQGRTEAFF.

The rearrangement joins TRBV6-6 to TRBJ1-5; no clear D gene. The CDR3 is 13 residues long. CDR1 is MNHNY, CDR2 SVGAGI, per germline (reference sequence). The V end lost 2 bases, the J end lost 7 bases, and 9 bases lay between the germline ends. The CDR3 coding sequence is TGTGCCAGCAGTTACCATACAGAACAGCCCCAGCATTTT. Encoded protein: CASSYHTEQPQHF.

V and J are TRBV27 and TRBJ2-4, with 7 bases aligning to TRBD2. The CDR3 sequence is 16 residues long. Germline V gene data show CDR1 as MNHEY and CDR2 as SMNVEV (reference sequence). V dropped 7 bases and J dropped 3; count of bases not matched to a gene: 12. In nucleotides, the CDR3 is TGTGCCAGCACTCTAACCCCGGGGGAGGGCAAAAACATTCAGTACTTC. Protein sequence: CASTLTPGEGKNIQYF.

V and J are TRBV5-1 and TRBJ2-1; 9 bases fit TRBD2. The length of the CDR3 is 16 residues. V shed 0 bases, J shed 7 bases, and the junction held 8 bases outside the gene matches. Germline CDR1 is SGHRS and CDR2 is YFSETQ. CDR3 sequence reads: CASSLGGGRALNEQFF. DNA of the CDR3: TGCGCCAGCAGCTTGGGTGGCGGGAGGGCCCTTAATGAGCAGTTCTTC.

This clone appeared a few times. This rearrangement joins TRBV7-2 to TRBJ2-3, with 15 bases matching TRBD2. Germline V gene data show CDR1 as SGHTA and CDR2 as FQGNSA. This CDR3 is built from 18 residues. V trimming: 4 bases; J trimming: 5 bases; junction bases outside the gene matches: 10. In nucleotides, the CDR3 is TGTGCCAGCAGCTCACCCCGCGGACTAGCGGGAGGGGTAGATACGCAGTATTTT. It translates to CASSSPRGLAGGVDTQYF.

CDR3 in DNA: TGTGCCAGCAGCGGACTAGCGGGGGGAACCGGGGAGCTGTTTTTT. Its protein product is CASSGLAGGTGELFF. The J gene is TRBJ2-2, the V gene TRBV6-2 or TRBV6-3; 14 bases are shared with TRBD2. This CDR3 has 15 residues. J gave up 5 bases and V 6 bases, and 2 bases lay outside the gene matches. Germline values: CDR1 MNHEY, CDR2 SVGEGT.

A single count supports this clone. The gene calls are TRBV11-3 and TRBJ1-3; D might be TRBD1 (6 bases). From germline, CDR1 is SGHNT and CDR2 YENEEA. CDR3 size: 14 residues. Trimming left V 3 bases short and J 2 bases short, with 8 bases between. The CDR3 protein is CASSLNRAGNTIYF. CDR3 DNA: TGTGCCAGCAGCTTGAACAGGGCTGGAAACACCATATATTTT.